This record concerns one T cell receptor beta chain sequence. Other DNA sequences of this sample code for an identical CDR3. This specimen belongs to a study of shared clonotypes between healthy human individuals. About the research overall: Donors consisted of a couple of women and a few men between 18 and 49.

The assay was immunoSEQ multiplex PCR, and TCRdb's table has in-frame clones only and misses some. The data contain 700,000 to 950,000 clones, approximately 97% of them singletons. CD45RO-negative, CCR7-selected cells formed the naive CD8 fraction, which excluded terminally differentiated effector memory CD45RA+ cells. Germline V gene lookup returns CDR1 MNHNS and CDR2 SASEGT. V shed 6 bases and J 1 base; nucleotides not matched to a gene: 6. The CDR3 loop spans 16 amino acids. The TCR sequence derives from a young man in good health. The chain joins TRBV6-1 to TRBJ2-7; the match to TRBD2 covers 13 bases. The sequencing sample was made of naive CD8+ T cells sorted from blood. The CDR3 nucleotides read TGTGCCAGCAGCGAACTAGCGGGAGGGCCATCCTACGAGCAGTACTTC. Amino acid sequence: CASSELAGGPSYEQYF.